This is a list of T cell receptor beta chains from one sample in a study of CD8 T cells in Susac syndrome. TCRdb ran MiXCR on the immunoSEQ multiplex PCR reads and lists one entry per CDR3 protein. Among roughly 89,000 distinct CDR3 sequences, approximately 96% were seen once, and the ten largest hold approximately 0.57%. Sequencing used CD8+ T cells from PBMCs. The receptors were sampled from a human donor with Susac syndrome. The CDR3 runs from the conserved cysteine through the conserved F or W. D genes are given only for firm matches. Only part of the rows carry a size: once, few, many, or a class if the clone is expanded.

j_call: TRBJ1-2
d_call: TRBD1
v_call: TRBV2
clone_size: .
cdr3_nt: TGTGCCACCACAGGGGGCCACTCCTATGGCTACACCTTC
cdr3_aa: CATTGGHSYGYTF

j_call: TRBJ2-5
d_call: .
v_call: TRBV5-1
clone_size: once
cdr3_nt: TGCGCCAGCAGCTTGGACACGGGCCTGGAGACCCAGTACTTC
cdr3_aa: CASSLDTGLETQYF

j_call: TRBJ1-1
d_call: .
v_call: TRBV29-1
clone_size: .
cdr3_nt: TGCAGCGTCGGGAGCGGGGAGGTGACTGAAGCTTTCTTT
cdr3_aa: CSVGSGEVTEAFF

j_call: TRBJ2-2
d_call: TRBD1
v_call: TRBV7-8
clone_size: .
cdr3_nt: TGTGCCAGCAGCTTAGCGACAGGGGTCACCGGGGAGCTGTTTTTT
cdr3_aa: CASSLATGVTGELFF

j_call: TRBJ1-1
d_call: .
v_call: TRBV7-2
clone_size: few
cdr3_nt: TGTGCCAGCAGCCGGGACCCGAACACTGAAGCTTTCTTT
cdr3_aa: CASSRDPNTEAFF

j_call: TRBJ2-5
d_call: TRBD1
v_call: TRBV20-1
clone_size: once
cdr3_nt: TGCAGTGCTAAGAGGGTGGGGGACAGTGGGCCAGAACCCCAGTACTTC
cdr3_aa: CSAKRVGDSGPEPQYF

j_call: TRBJ2-1
d_call: .
v_call: TRBV4-3
clone_size: .
cdr3_nt: TGCGCCAGCAGCCAAGACCCAAGGGGGAATGAGCAGTTCTTC
cdr3_aa: CASSQDPRGNEQFF

j_call: TRBJ2-5
d_call: .
v_call: TRBV15
clone_size: .
cdr3_nt: TGTGCCACCAGCCGAGACAGAGTTCAAGAGACCCAGTACTTC
cdr3_aa: CATSRDRVQETQYF

j_call: TRBJ1-1
d_call: .
v_call: TRBV7-9
clone_size: .
cdr3_nt: TGTGCCAGCAGCTTACCCGCAGGGGAGAACACTGAAGCTTTCTTT
cdr3_aa: CASSLPAGENTEAFF

j_call: TRBJ2-3
d_call: TRBD2
v_call: TRBV4-3
clone_size: .
cdr3_nt: TGCGCCAGCAGCCCAGACCCAGCGGGGGGGGGAATGGATACGCAGTATTTT
cdr3_aa: CASSPDPAGGGMDTQYF

j_call: TRBJ1-2
d_call: .
v_call: TRBV6-1
clone_size: .
cdr3_nt: TGTGCCAGCAGCACCCGGGGGTTCGGAGGGCACTATGGCTACACCTTC
cdr3_aa: CASSTRGFGGHYGYTF

j_call: TRBJ1-5
d_call: .
v_call: TRBV7-8
clone_size: .
cdr3_nt: TGTGCCAGCAGCTTAGCGGAGGGATTCAATCAGCCCCAGCATTTT
cdr3_aa: CASSLAEGFNQPQHF

j_call: TRBJ2-6
d_call: .
v_call: TRBV7-9
clone_size: .
cdr3_nt: TGTGCCAGCAGCGCACCTTCGTTGGAATCCGGGGCCAACGTCCTGACTTTC
cdr3_aa: CASSAPSLESGANVLTF

j_call: TRBJ1-2
d_call: .
v_call: TRBV29-1
clone_size: .
cdr3_nt: TGCAGCGTTGAAGGATCGAGGGACTATGGCTACACCTTC
cdr3_aa: CSVEGSRDYGYTF

j_call: TRBJ1-1
d_call: TRBD1
v_call: TRBV5-6
clone_size: .
cdr3_nt: TGTGCCAGCAGCGCCTGGACAGGGGAAGCTTTCTTT
cdr3_aa: CASSAWTGEAFF

j_call: TRBJ1-1
d_call: TRBD1
v_call: TRBV29-1
clone_size: .
cdr3_nt: TGCAGCGTCCGGACAGGGGGCACTGAAGCTTTCTTT
cdr3_aa: CSVRTGGTEAFF

j_call: TRBJ1-6
d_call: .
v_call: TRBV4-2
clone_size: .
cdr3_nt: TGTGCCAGCAGCCAACAGGCAGGGAATAATTCACCCCTCCACTTT
cdr3_aa: CASSQQAGNNSPLHF

j_call: TRBJ2-1
d_call: .
v_call: TRBV20-1
clone_size: .
cdr3_nt: TGCAGTGCCCAAGGCGGTGTGCATGAGCAGTTCTTC
cdr3_aa: CSAQGGVHEQFF

j_call: TRBJ1-5
d_call: .
v_call: TRBV14
clone_size: .
cdr3_nt: TGTGCCAGCAGCCTGAATCCCGGGGAGCCCCAGCATTTT
cdr3_aa: CASSLNPGEPQHF

j_call: TRBJ2-7
d_call: .
v_call: TRBV7-6
clone_size: .
cdr3_nt: TGTGCCAGCAGCTTGGGGCAGAGATTATCACCGATGAACTACGAGCAGTACTTC
cdr3_aa: CASSLGQRLSPMNYEQYF

j_call: TRBJ2-1
d_call: .
v_call: TRBV27
clone_size: .
cdr3_nt: TGTGCCAGCACCTACACACCGATGACCTACAATGAGCAGTTCTTC
cdr3_aa: CASTYTPMTYNEQFF

j_call: TRBJ2-7
d_call: TRBD1
v_call: TRBV29-1
clone_size: .
cdr3_nt: TGCAGCGTTGTCATACCGGGACAGGGCTACGAGCAGTACTTC
cdr3_aa: CSVVIPGQGYEQYF

j_call: TRBJ2-5
d_call: TRBD1
v_call: TRBV5-6
clone_size: .
cdr3_nt: TGTGCCAGCAGACAACTCTTGGACAGGATAGAGACCCAGTACTTC
cdr3_aa: CASRQLLDRIETQYF

j_call: TRBJ2-3
d_call: .
v_call: TRBV25-1
clone_size: .
cdr3_nt: TGTGCCAGCAGGATTACAGATACGCAGTATTTT
cdr3_aa: CASRITDTQYF

j_call: TRBJ1-2
d_call: TRBD1
v_call: TRBV5-4
clone_size: .
cdr3_nt: TGTGCCAGCAGGACGACAGGGGGGAACTATGGCTACACCTTC
cdr3_aa: CASRTTGGNYGYTF

j_call: TRBJ2-1
d_call: TRBD1
v_call: TRBV2
clone_size: .
cdr3_nt: TGTGCCAGCGGGGAATCCGGGACAGGGCATTACAATGAGCAGTTCTTC
cdr3_aa: CASGESGTGHYNEQFF

j_call: TRBJ1-6
d_call: TRBD1
v_call: TRBV30
clone_size: .
cdr3_nt: TGTGCCTGGAGTGCGGGACAGAATAATTCACCCCTCCACTTT
cdr3_aa: CAWSAGQNNSPLHF

j_call: TRBJ2-5
d_call: .
v_call: TRBV13
clone_size: .
cdr3_nt: TGTGCCAGCAGCCCCTCAGGGGAGGGAGAGACCCAGTACTTC
cdr3_aa: CASSPSGEGETQYF

j_call: TRBJ2-3
d_call: .
v_call: TRBV7-9
clone_size: .
cdr3_nt: TGTGCCAGCAGCTTAGACGGCTTTCAAGATACGCAGTATTTT
cdr3_aa: CASSLDGFQDTQYF

j_call: TRBJ2-7
d_call: TRBD1
v_call: TRBV5-4
clone_size: .
cdr3_nt: TGTGCCAGCTTGGATCGAGGGGGCCCCTACGAGCAGTACTTC
cdr3_aa: CASLDRGGPYEQYF

j_call: TRBJ2-7
d_call: .
v_call: TRBV7-2
clone_size: .
cdr3_nt: TGTGCCAGCAGCTTAAGGACACTACCTTACGAGCAGTACTTC
cdr3_aa: CASSLRTLPYEQYF

j_call: TRBJ1-1
d_call: .
v_call: TRBV7-9
clone_size: .
cdr3_nt: TGTGCCAGCGTCTGGCCGGACGGGGCGACTGAAGCTTTCTTT
cdr3_aa: CASVWPDGATEAFF

j_call: TRBJ1-2
d_call: .
v_call: TRBV15
clone_size: .
cdr3_nt: TGTGCCACCAGCAGATTGGTACGGGATGGCTACACCTTC
cdr3_aa: CATSRLVRDGYTF

j_call: TRBJ1-2
d_call: .
v_call: TRBV3-1
clone_size: .
cdr3_nt: TGTGCCAGCAGCCAAGAAGCGTTCGTCTATGGCTACACCTTC
cdr3_aa: CASSQEAFVYGYTF

j_call: TRBJ2-7
d_call: .
v_call: TRBV2
clone_size: .
cdr3_nt: TGTGCCAGCAGTTCACCCCCCTCGGAGCAGTACTTC
cdr3_aa: CASSSPPSEQYF

j_call: TRBJ1-1
d_call: .
v_call: TRBV11-3
clone_size: once
cdr3_nt: TGTGCCAGCAGCGTTGGGTGGGGGGACACTGAAGCTTTCTTT
cdr3_aa: CASSVGWGDTEAFF

j_call: TRBJ1-4
d_call: .
v_call: TRBV18
clone_size: once
cdr3_nt: TGTGCCAGCTCACCACAGGCAGCAACTAATGAAAAACTGTTTTTT
cdr3_aa: CASSPQAATNEKLFF

j_call: TRBJ2-1
d_call: TRBD2
v_call: TRBV6-5
clone_size: .
cdr3_nt: TGTGCCAGCAGTCTACGGACTAGTGCCTCCTACAATGAGCAGTTCTTC
cdr3_aa: CASSLRTSASYNEQFF

j_call: TRBJ1-1
d_call: .
v_call: TRBV18
clone_size: .
cdr3_nt: TGTGCCAGCTCACCCGTCGGACAGCCGAACACTGAAGCTTTCTTT
cdr3_aa: CASSPVGQPNTEAFF

j_call: TRBJ1-5
d_call: TRBD1
v_call: TRBV3-1
clone_size: .
cdr3_nt: TGTGCCAGCAGCCAAGAGACAGGGGGCGCCGAATTTGCCAATCAGCCCCAGCATTTT
cdr3_aa: CASSQETGGAEFANQPQHF

j_call: TRBJ1-2
d_call: .
v_call: TRBV6-5
clone_size: .
cdr3_nt: TGTGCCAGCAGTTACTCGATGGCGACCCCCGGCGGACGATATGGCTACACCTTC
cdr3_aa: CASSYSMATPGGRYGYTF

j_call: TRBJ1-4
d_call: .
v_call: TRBV20-1
clone_size: .
cdr3_nt: TGCAGTGCTAGTGGGGGGGATGAAAAACTGTTTTTT
cdr3_aa: CSASGGDEKLFF

j_call: TRBJ2-4
d_call: TRBD2
v_call: TRBV20-1
clone_size: .
cdr3_nt: TGCAGTGCTAGAATAGCGGGGAGTGACAAAAACATTCAGTACTTC
cdr3_aa: CSARIAGSDKNIQYF

j_call: TRBJ1-6
d_call: .
v_call: TRBV20-1
clone_size: .
cdr3_nt: TGCAGTGCTGGGTCGGTAGGCACGGGAAATTCACCCCTCCACTTT
cdr3_aa: CSAGSVGTGNSPLHF

j_call: TRBJ1-6
d_call: TRBD1
v_call: TRBV10-3
clone_size: .
cdr3_nt: TGTGCCATCAGTCCGACAGGGGATGATTCACCCCTCCACTTT
cdr3_aa: CAISPTGDDSPLHF

j_call: TRBJ2-3
d_call: .
v_call: TRBV20-1
clone_size: .
cdr3_nt: TGCAGTGCTAGACCTTCTAGGGGAGACACAGATACGCAGTATTTT
cdr3_aa: CSARPSRGDTDTQYF

j_call: TRBJ2-7
d_call: .
v_call: TRBV29-1
clone_size: .
cdr3_nt: TGCAGCGTTGAAGTGGGCGGAGGCTCCTACGAGCAGTACTTC
cdr3_aa: CSVEVGGGSYEQYF

j_call: TRBJ2-7
d_call: TRBD1
v_call: TRBV6-5
clone_size: .
cdr3_nt: TGTGCCAGCAGAGGGACAGGCTATCCCGAGCAGTACTTC
cdr3_aa: CASRGTGYPEQYF

j_call: TRBJ1-2
d_call: TRBD1
v_call: TRBV11-2
clone_size: .
cdr3_nt: TGTGCCAGCAGCTCAGACAGGGTCCACTATGGCTACACCTTC
cdr3_aa: CASSSDRVHYGYTF

j_call: TRBJ1-3
d_call: .
v_call: TRBV6-5
clone_size: once
cdr3_nt: TGTGCCAGCAGTTACCGGCAGCTCTCTGGAAACACCATATATTTT
cdr3_aa: CASSYRQLSGNTIYF

j_call: TRBJ2-7
d_call: TRBD1
v_call: TRBV13
clone_size: .
cdr3_nt: TGTGCCAGCAGCTTAGGCCTCGGACAGGGGGTATCCTACGAGCAGTACTTC
cdr3_aa: CASSLGLGQGVSYEQYF

j_call: TRBJ1-5
d_call: .
v_call: TRBV29-1
clone_size: once
cdr3_nt: TGCAGCGTTGAGCCCCCTGGCCAGCCCCAGCATTTT
cdr3_aa: CSVEPPGQPQHF

j_call: TRBJ2-5
d_call: .
v_call: TRBV7-9
clone_size: .
cdr3_nt: TGTGCCAGCAGCTTAGCTGGAAGGACGTTGCAAGAGACCCAGTACTTC
cdr3_aa: CASSLAGRTLQETQYF